The 28 T cell receptor beta chains listed next were all sequenced from one sample in a study of human thymus T cells. Thymic resections from corrective heart surgery supplied the tissue. Assay: immunoSEQ multiplex PCR; the TCRdb copy retains only in-frame clones and omits some. Among 78,000 or so clones listed, nearly 98% were seen once. The sequenced material came from thymus tissue. These receptors were collected from a boy under three years old with a congenital heart defect but otherwise immunologically healthy.

The genes are TRBV15 and TRBJ1-4; D call uncertain. CDR3 size: 13 residues. CDR1 and CDR2 from the germline V gene are LNHNV and YYDKDF (reference sequence). Trimming pared 3 bases from V and 2 bases from J, leaving 4 bases between. CDR3 protein: CATSSDTNEKLFF. The CDR3 DNA reads as TGTGCCACCAGCAGTGATACTAATGAAAAACTGTTTTTT.

The rearrangement links TRBV21-1 to TRBJ2-5; the table's TRBD1 call for D was not verified on the DNA. TRBV21-1 is shown as a pseudogene. The CDR3 consists of 14 residues. The CDR3 coding sequence is TGTGCCAGCAGCAAAATTAGAAAACAGGGCATCCAGTACTTC. Amino acids: CASSKIRKQGIQYF.

The rearrangement links TRBV5-1 to TRBJ2-7; TRBD1 aligns across 7 bases. This CDR3 contains 15 residues. From germline, CDR1 is SGHRS and CDR2 YFSETQ. With 2 bases clipped from V and 2 bases from J, the junction kept 7 bases outside the gene matches. The CDR3, as DNA: TGCGCCAGCAGCTTCCCGGACAGGAACCCCTACGAGCAGTACTTC. It translates to CASSFPDRNPYEQYF.

This CDR3 reads CASSQTRSPLHF. CDR3 coding DNA: TGTGCCAGCAGCCAGACGCGTTCACCCCTCCACTTT. The chain recombines TRBV14 with TRBJ1-6; D is ambiguous. The CDR3 has 12 residues. The germline CDR1 and CDR2 sequences are SGHDN and FVKESK. The V gene lost 3 bases and the J gene lost 9 bases, with 6 bases spanning the gap.

V gene TRBV13 combines with J gene TRBJ2-3; D call uncertain. The CDR3 totals 13 residues. V was trimmed by 1 base and J by 5 bases, leaving 7 bases between them. The germline V gene encodes CDR1 PRHDT and CDR2 FYEKMQ (reference sequence). CDR3 amino acids: CASSLDPGDTQYF. CDR3 nucleotides: TGTGCCAGCAGCTTAGATCCGGGAGATACGCAGTATTTT.

This chain links TRBV19 with TRBJ1-2, with TRBD1 matching 7 bases. This CDR3 contains 14 residues. Germline loops: CDR1 LNHDA, CDR2 SQIVND (reference sequence). With 3 bases clipped from V and 3 bases from J, the junction kept 4 bases outside the gene matches. CDR3: CASSILGQHYGYTF. CDR3 nucleotides: TGTGCCAGTAGTATCTTGGGACAGCACTATGGCTACACCTTC.

The chain is built from TRBV5-1 and TRBJ1-1; possible D gene TRBD1, 6 bases. This CDR3 comprises 14 residues. CDR1 and CDR2 from the germline V gene are SGHRS and YFSETQ. V lost 5 bases, J lost 4 bases, and 15 bases lay in between. CDR3 sequence reads: CASRPGQSRTEAFF. The DNA of the CDR3 is TGCGCCAGCAGACCAGGACAGTCCCGCACTGAAGCTTTCTTT. Variable domain in full (rest from reference TRBV5-1 and TRBJ1-1): KAGVTQTPRYLIKTRGQQVTLSCSPISGHRSVSWYQQTPGQGLQFLFEYFSETQRNKGNFPGRFSGRQFSNSRSEMNVSTLELGDSALYLCASRPGQSRTEAFFGQGTRLTVV.

V and J are TRBV7-9 and TRBJ2-1, with a weak D call TRBD2 (6 bases). Germline V gene lookup returns CDR1 SEHNR and CDR2 FQNEAQ (reference sequence). Trimming cost V 10 bases and J 10 bases, with 20 bases left between them. The CDR3 is 13 amino acids. Here the CDR3 reads CATPGGFSWEQFF. For the CDR3, the DNA is TGTGCCACCCCTGGGGGGTTCTCTTGGGAGCAGTTCTTC.

This clone was recorded only once. This sequence joins TRBV2 and TRBJ2-7, with D maybe TRBD1 (7 bases). V gave up 8 bases and J gave up 4 bases, with 45 bases separating them. The CDR3 contains 23 residues. The germline V gene has CDR1 SNHLY and CDR2 FYNNEI. The CDR3 protein is CASRTRRVVRRGQGDSEEYEQYF. The CDR3 DNA follows: TGTGCCAGCCGCACAAGGCGGGTAGTAAGGAGGGGGCAGGGGGACAGTGAAGAATACGAGCAGTACTTC.

This chain joins TRBV11-2 and TRBJ2-1; TRBD1 aligns across 9 bases. The CDR3 loop spans 14 amino acids. CDR1 and CDR2 (germline): SGHAT, FQNNGV. J gave up 5 bases and V 8 bases, and 7 bases lay outside the gene matches. In DNA form, the CDR3 reads TGTGCCAGCGCCCTTAACAGGGGGCACAATGAGCAGTTCTTC. This translates into CASALNRGHNEQFF.

The chain has TRBV28 and TRBJ2-5, with D perhaps being TRBD1 or TRBD2 (5 bases each). The CDR3 sequence is 14 residues long. Trimming pared 7 bases from V and 5 bases from J, leaving 17 bases between. Germline CDR1 MDHEN, CDR2 SYDVKM. CDR3 in DNA: TGTGCCAGCATAGCCCGGATATGGGGGGAGACCCAGTACTTC. Protein: CASIARIWGETQYF. The full variable domain, with the rest looked up from reference TRBV28 and TRBJ2-5, is DVKVTQSSRYLVKRTGEKVFLECVQDMDHENMFWYRQDPGLGLRLIYFSYDVKMKEKGDIPEGYSVSREKKERFSLILESASTNQTSMYLCASIARIWGETQYFGPGTRLLVL.

The V and J genes are TRBV20-1 and TRBJ1-2; D not certain. The CDR3 totals 10 residues. Trimming stripped 6 bases from V and 10 bases from J, with 12 bases between. From germline, CDR1 is DFQATT and CDR2 SNEGSKA (reference sequence). CDR3 DNA: TGCAGTGCCAGACCCGGGGTCTACACCTTC. Its translation: CSARPGVYTF.

The sample holds one count of this clone. Here the CDR3 reads CASSLSWDTADRVYEQYF. CDR3 sequence (DNA): TGTGCCAGCAGTTTATCCTGGGATACGGCGGACAGGGTCTACGAGCAGTACTTC. The chain has TRBV27 and TRBJ2-7; TRBD1 matches 8 bases. The CDR3 totals 18 residues. CDR1 is MNHEY and CDR2 is SMNVEV in the germline V gene (reference sequence). V lost 0 bases, J lost 3 bases, and 13 bases stayed unmatched.

The CDR3 region is CASSSQNSGRTGEEETQYF. The CDR3 region has the DNA TGTGCCAGCAGTAGTCAAAACAGCGGGAGGACAGGGGAAGAAGAGACCCAGTACTTC. The chain uses TRBV28 and TRBJ2-5; D tentatively reads TRBD1 or TRBD2 (9 bases each). Germline V gives CDR1 MDHEN, CDR2 SYDVKM. Trimming removed 5 bases at V and 3 bases at J, with 28 bases between. The CDR3 has 19 amino acids.

The genes are TRBV5-1 and TRBJ2-1; 12 bases are shared with TRBD2. With V trimmed by 4 bases and J by 2 bases, 16 bases remained unmatched. The germline gives CDR1 SGHRS, CDR2 YFSETQ. The CDR3 consists of 20 residues. The DNA of the CDR3 is TGCGCCAGCAGCAGCGGGATGCCAGCTAGCGGGGGGGCCACCTACAATGAGCAGTTCTTC. Encoded protein: CASSSGMPASGGATYNEQFF.

The chain joins TRBV13 to TRBJ2-2, with TRBD1 matching over 8 bases. The CDR3 length is 16 residues. The ends lost 3 bases at V and 6 bases at J; junction bases unmatched: 9. CDR1 is PRHDT and CDR2 is FYEKMQ in the germline V gene (reference sequence). The CDR3 here is CASSLETGEVSGELFF. Written as DNA, the CDR3 is TGTGCCAGCAGCTTGGAGACAGGGGAGGTTTCCGGGGAGCTGTTTTTT.

The gene calls are TRBV28 and TRBJ1-5; 11 nucleotides agree with TRBD1. Germline-derived CDR1 and CDR2 are MDHEN and SYDVKM. V gave up 4 bases and J gave up 5 bases; unmatched junction bases: 4. The CDR3 length is 15 residues. CDR3: CASSSTGQGDQPQHF. The CDR3 nucleotides read TGTGCCAGCAGTTCCACGGGACAGGGGGATCAGCCCCAGCATTTT.

The chain combines TRBV5-1 with TRBJ2-7; either TRBD1 or TRBD2 may supply D (5 bases each). The CDR3 sequence is 16 residues long. Trimming took off 3 bases at V and 0 bases at J, with 16 bases between the two ends. The germline gives CDR1 SGHRS, CDR2 YFSETQ. The CDR3 DNA is TGCGCCAGCAGCTCGGGAAGGGGTGGCCTCTCCTACGAGCAGTACTTC. It encodes CASSSGRGGLSYEQYF.

The V gene is TRBV6-1, the J gene TRBJ2-1; D may be TRBD1 (6 bases). The V and J ends lost 2 bases and 7 bases respectively, with 18 bases between them. This CDR3 contains 16 residues. CDR1 and CDR2 from the germline V gene are MNHNS and SASEGT. CDR3: CASSEWRQGNGNEQFF. In DNA, the CDR3 is TGTGCCAGCAGTGAATGGCGGCAGGGGAATGGGAATGAGCAGTTCTTC.

The chain has TRBV21-1 and TRBJ2-1; the D call TRBD2 from the table was never checked on the DNA. TRBV21-1 is noted as a pseudogene. The CDR3 has 16 residues. Written as DNA, the CDR3 is TGTGCCAGCAGCAAAGTATGGGGGAGGGGCCACAATGAGCAGTTCTTC. Protein: CASSKVWGRGHNEQFF.

This chain links TRBV28 with TRBJ2-3; TRBD2 might be the D (6 bases). The CDR3 sequence is 17 residues long. Trimming took off 6 bases at V and 3 bases at J, with 22 bases between the two ends. Germline CDR1 reads MDHEN; CDR2 reads SYDVKM. The CDR3 reads CASRYFQGGTGTDTQYF. The CDR3 DNA is TGTGCCAGCAGGTACTTTCAAGGCGGGACGGGGACAGATACGCAGTATTTT.

The gene calls are TRBV7-9 and TRBJ2-3, with 8 bases aligning to TRBD2. The germline gives CDR1 SEHNR, CDR2 FQNEAQ (reference sequence). The CDR3 runs to 17 residues. The J segment lost 5 bases and the V segment lost 3 bases, leaving 13 bases of the junction unmatched. The CDR3 protein is CASSFMSGGRRGDTQYF. The CDR3 nucleotides read TGTGCCAGCAGCTTCATGTCTGGCGGGAGGCGGGGAGATACGCAGTATTTT.

The V gene is TRBV6-5, the J gene TRBJ2-2, with a possible D match to TRBD1 (6 bases). Germline-derived CDR1 and CDR2 are MNHEY and SVGAGI. This CDR3 is built from 15 residues. Between the trimmed V and J ends, which lost 6 bases and 2 bases, there was a span of 13 bases. The CDR3 DNA reads TGTGCCAGCAGGTATCAAGGGACAAACACCGGGGAGCTGTTTTTT. This translates into CASRYQGTNTGELFF.

The sample holds one count of this clone. The chain carries TRBV10-3 and TRBJ2-1; a weak D match, TRBD2 (6 bases). The CDR3 spans 16 residues. Germline-derived CDR1 and CDR2 are ENHRY and SYGVKD. The V and J ends lost 3 bases and 0 bases respectively, with 12 bases between them. The CDR3 DNA is TGTGCCATCAGTGACCCGGCCGGGAGCTCCTACAATGAGCAGTTCTTC. Its protein product is CAISDPAGSSYNEQFF.

The V call is TRBV6-1, the J call TRBJ1-2; unclear D gene. The CDR3 is made up of 14 amino acids. V lost 7 bases, J lost 3 bases, and 15 bases lay in between. Germline V lookup: CDR1 MNHNS, CDR2 SASEGT. In nucleotides, the CDR3 is TGTGCCAGCACGGTGGAGGGTGGGGACTATGGCTACACCTTC. This sequence encodes CASTVEGGDYGYTF.

This chain links TRBV28 with TRBJ2-7, with 10 bases aligning to TRBD2. This CDR3 spans 20 amino acids. Trimming at V came to 4 bases and at J to 0 bases, leaving 18 bases not matched to a gene. Germline V lookup: CDR1 MDHEN, CDR2 SYDVKM. The DNA for the CDR3 is TGTGCCAGCAGTTGCCGACACTCACCGGGACTAGCGACGAGCTCCTACGAGCAGTACTTC. Its translation is CASSCRHSPGLATSSYEQYF.

The V call is TRBV19, the J call TRBJ2-1; the match to TRBD1 covers 7 bases. The CDR3 runs to 15 residues. With 3 bases clipped from V and 8 bases from J, the junction kept 10 bases outside the gene matches. Germline CDR1 is LNHDA and CDR2 is SQIVND (reference sequence). The CDR3: CASSMFLGQRDEQFF. For the CDR3, the DNA is TGTGCCAGTAGTATGTTTCTGGGACAGAGGGATGAGCAGTTCTTC.

This clone appeared once. The chain recombines TRBV10-3 with TRBJ2-2; possible D gene TRBD1, 6 bases. Per germline, CDR1 ENHRY and CDR2 SYGVKD. V lost 6 bases to trimming and J lost 2 bases, with 7 bases between them. There are 13 residues in the CDR3. The chain's CDR3 is CAIRQGNTGELFF. Here the CDR3 DNA reads TGTGCCATCAGACAGGGTAACACCGGGGAGCTGTTTTTT.